Below are 25 T cell receptor beta chains sequenced from a single sample in a study of breast tumors, draining lymph nodes, adjacent tissues. TCRdb re-called the multiplex PCR reads with MiXCR, one entry per CDR3 protein. The data hold 45,000 to 60,000 distinct CDR3 sequences, with 23% observed a single time. Sequences were obtained from breast tumor tissue. All receptors come from a female donor with breast cancer. Some clones in this sample may be carry-over from other donors' samples.

This chain connects TRBV7-8 to TRBJ1-4, with no clear D. The germline V gene has CDR1 SGHVS and CDR2 FQNEAQ. The CDR3 is 14 amino acids. Trimming stripped 5 bases from V and 0 bases from J, with 7 bases between. The CDR3 loop is CASSPLATNEKLFF. In nucleotides, the CDR3 is TGTGCCAGCAGCCCCTTGGCAACTAATGAAAAACTGTTTTTT.

The rearrangement joins TRBV5-1 to TRBJ2-1; D is perhaps TRBD2 (6 bases). The CDR3 is 15 amino acids. Trimming took off 0 bases at V and 5 bases at J, with 12 bases between the two ends. Germline assignment: CDR1 SGHRS and CDR2 YFSETQ. The CDR3 region is CASSLDGSGHNEQFF. CDR3 coding DNA: TGCGCCAGCAGCTTGGATGGTAGCGGCCACAATGAGCAGTTCTTC.

This clonotype was seen at least ten times. The DNA is omitted, as the CDR3 cannot be located on it reliably, and the CDR3 follows TCRdb's listing. This rearrangement joins TRBV24-1 to TRBJ2-7. Per germline, CDR1 KGHDR and CDR2 SFDVKD. The CDR3 numbers 13 amino acids, ends counted. CDR3 sequence reads: CATSVPGGYEQYF.

This clonotype was seen ten or more times. The V and J genes are TRBV25-1 and TRBJ1-2; D gene ambiguous. V gave up 4 bases and J gave up 2 bases, with 8 bases separating them. The CDR3 runs to 13 residues. Germline loops: CDR1 MGHDK, CDR2 SYGVNS. The CDR3 protein is CASSVTDNYGYTF. CDR3 DNA: TGTGCCAGCAGTGTAACAGACAACTATGGCTACACCTTC.

The chain combines TRBV6-1 with TRBJ2-1; 10 positions agree with TRBD2. This CDR3 comprises 15 residues. With V trimmed by 5 bases and J by 3 bases, 4 bases remained unmatched. Germline-derived CDR1 and CDR2 are MNHNS and SASEGT. As DNA, the CDR3 is TGTGCCAGCAGTCTCCTAGCGGGGGACTACAATGAGCAGTTCTTC. Translated, it gives CASSLLAGDYNEQFF.

V is TRBV6-1 and J is TRBJ1-5, with a tentative D call TRBD1 (6 bases). CDR1 and CDR2 (germline): MNHNS, SASEGT. V was cut by 6 bases and J by 5 bases, with 14 bases left in between. CDR3 length: 14 residues. CDR3 region: CASSYRGGDQPQHF. The CDR3 nucleotides are TGTGCCAGCAGCTACAGAGGGGGGGATCAGCCCCAGCATTTT.

This clonotype was counted at least ten times. The rearrangement links TRBV5-6 to TRBJ1-2, with a tentative D call TRBD1 (6 bases). The CDR3 runs to 16 residues. Germline lookup yields CDR1 SGHDT and CDR2 YYEEEE. With 4 bases removed from V and 4 bases from J, the gap between germline ends came to 20 bases. Here the CDR3 DNA reads TGTGCCAGCAGCCGTTTGGGGGGGCGGCTGGGCTATGGCTACACCTTC. This sequence encodes CASSRLGGRLGYGYTF.

A remark on this clonotype: A single base separates this from a much larger clone, so it may be a read error. The chain has TRBV20-1 and TRBJ2-3; tentatively, D is TRBD1 or TRBD2 (5 bases each). Germline-derived CDR1 and CDR2 are DFQATT and SNEGSKA (reference sequence). CDR3 length equals 15 residues. CDR3 loop: CGAPDVMGGTDTQYF. In nucleotides, the CDR3 is TGCGGTGCTCCGGACGTCATGGGGGGCACAGATACGCAGTATTTT.

This clonotype showed up many times. This chain uses TRBV6-5 with TRBJ2-7; tentatively, D is TRBD2 (5 bases). This CDR3 comprises 13 residues. Germline-derived CDR1 and CDR2 are MNHEY and SVGAGI. The V end was cut by 6 bases, the J end by 3 bases, with 12 bases between. In DNA form, the CDR3 reads TGTGCCAGCAGCCGGGGTGGAATCTACGAGCAGTACTTC. Its protein product is CASSRGGIYEQYF.

For this clonotype: Relative to the germline gene, one junction end is altered; a read error may explain this. V is TRBV7-9 and J is TRBJ2-5; TRBD1 might be the D (6 bases). This CDR3 region has 13 residues. Germline V CDR1 and CDR2: SEHNR, FQNEAQ (reference sequence). CDR3 sequence (DNA): TGTTCCAGCAGCTTTGGGGGCCGAGAGACCCAGTACTTC. Amino acids: CSSSFGGRETQYF.

Many counts were recorded for this clonotype. The gene calls are TRBV6-1 and TRBJ2-5; D may be TRBD1 or TRBD2 (6 bases each). Germline V gene lookup returns CDR1 MNHNS and CDR2 SASEGT. V was clipped by 4 bases and J by 5 bases, with 11 bases between them. The CDR3 runs 13 residues. CDR3 sequence: CASSGQEGETQYF. The CDR3 DNA sequence: TGTGCCAGCAGTGGACAGGAGGGGGAGACCCAGTACTTC.

This clonotype was seen many times. The rearrangement uses TRBV28 and TRBJ1-2; 11 nucleotides align to TRBD1. Germline V gives CDR1 MDHEN, CDR2 SYDVKM. With V trimmed by 7 bases and J by 8 bases, 12 bases remained unmatched. The CDR3 is 15 amino acids. CDR3 bases: TGTGCCAGCACCCCATTTCGGGGGACAGGGGGAGGCTACACCTTC. This translates into CASTPFRGTGGGYTF.

V usage is TRBV2 and J usage is TRBJ2-4; 13 nucleotides agree with TRBD2. CDR1 and CDR2 (germline): SNHLY, FYNNEI. The CDR3 has 17 residues. V gave up 6 bases and J gave up 1 base; unmatched junction bases: 6. In nucleotides, the CDR3 is TGTGCCAGCAGCACTGGACTAGCGGGAGCGGCCAAAAACATTCAGTACTTC. This gives the protein CASSTGLAGAAKNIQYF.

This clonotype appeared once. This rearrangement joins TRBV20-1 to TRBJ2-4; D may be TRBD2 (7 bases). V shed 0 bases and J shed 9 bases, with 21 bases lying between them. This CDR3 is 16 amino acids long. Germline V gene lookup returns CDR1 DFQATT and CDR2 SNEGSKA (reference sequence). The CDR3: CSARDRGGSRGLIQYF. In DNA, the CDR3 is TGCAGTGCTAGAGATAGGGGGGGCTCCAGAGGGCTCATTCAGTACTTC.

This clonotype was seen more than once but under ten times. This CDR3 is CASSYGGQGAEKLFF. CDR3 DNA: TGTGCCAGCAGTTACGGAGGACAGGGGGCTGAAAAACTGTTTTTT. V and J are TRBV6-2 or TRBV6-3 and TRBJ1-4; 11 bases align to TRBD1. After removal of 2 bases from V and 7 bases from J, the junction contained 3 bases not matched to a gene. CDR3 length equals 15 residues. Germline values: CDR1 MNHEY, CDR2 SVGEGT.

This clonotype was counted at least ten times. The chain joins TRBV5-5 to TRBJ2-3, with 12 bases matching TRBD2. The CDR3 consists of 15 residues. J gave up 5 bases and V 0 bases, and 1 base lay outside the gene matches. The germline V gene has CDR1 SGHKS and CDR2 YYEKEE (reference sequence). Written as DNA, the CDR3 is TGTGCCAGCAGCTTGGGACTAGCGGGAGTAGATACGCAGTATTTT. This gives the protein CASSLGLAGVDTQYF.

This chain links TRBV6-5 with TRBJ2-3; TRBD2 matches at 11 bases. From germline, CDR1 is MNHEY and CDR2 SVGAGI. V was clipped by 1 base and J by 13 bases; unmatched bases: 13. The CDR3 length is 16 residues. The CDR3 DNA reads TGTGCCAGCAGTTACTTTGGGCTAGCGGGGGGCCTTCAGGAGTATTTT. Residues: CASSYFGLAGGLQEYF.

This clonotype was detected ten times or more. The CDR3 DNA reads TGTGCCAGCGACACAGGGAGCGGGAGGGCCTACGAGCAGTACTTC. This gives the protein CASDTGSGRAYEQYF. V usage is TRBV6-1 and J usage is TRBJ2-7, with TRBD2 matching 10 bases. The V gene end was trimmed by 8 bases and the J gene end by 2 bases; junction bases not matched to a gene: 9. Germline CDR1 reads MNHNS; CDR2 reads SASEGT. CDR3 size: 15 residues.

This clonotype was counted many times. The J gene is TRBJ2-3, the V gene TRBV9, with 7 bases identical to TRBD2. CDR1 is SGDLS, CDR2 YYNGEE, per germline. V was pared by 3 bases and J by 4 bases, with 8 bases of the junction left unmatched. CDR3 length equals 15 residues. CDR3 nucleotides: TGTGCCAGCAGCGCTGGGGAGGGCAAGGCAGATACGCAGTATTTT. Translated: CASSAGEGKADTQYF.

This rearrangement joins TRBV20-1 to TRBJ2-3; 9 bases agree with TRBD2. V lost 4 bases and J lost 6; bases outside the gene matches: 8. Germline loops: CDR1 DFQATT, CDR2 SNEGSKA (reference sequence). The CDR3 contains 14 residues. This CDR3 reads CSAIPSGVPDTQYF. The DNA of the CDR3 is TGCAGTGCTATCCCTAGCGGGGTCCCCGATACGCAGTATTTT.

This clonotype was observed many times. The V and J genes are TRBV20-1 and TRBJ2-1, with no clear D. The CDR3 runs 11 residues. Germline CDR1 is DFQATT and CDR2 is SNEGSKA (reference sequence). The CDR3 nucleotides are TGCAGCTTAGACGACTACAATGAGCAGTTCTTC. Its protein product is CSLDDYNEQFF.

This clonotype is termed medium-sized. V and J are TRBV4-1 and TRBJ2-1; 7 nucleotides match TRBD1. The V segment lost 4 bases and the J segment 2 bases; nucleotides outside the gene matches: 8. There are 16 residues in the CDR3. From germline, CDR1 is MGHRA and CDR2 YSYEKL. CDR3 nucleotides: TGCGCCAGCAGCCCCCGACAGGGCCCTCCCTACAATGAGCAGTTCTTC. Its protein is CASSPRQGPPYNEQFF.

Details on this clonotype: It is likely a read error, because the conserved phenylalanine at the end of the CDR3 is missing. The chain joins TRBV20-1 to TRBJ1-2; perhaps TRBD1 as D (6 bases). CDR3 length: 16 amino acids. The germline V gene encodes CDR1 DFQATT and CDR2 SNEGSKA (reference sequence). V was trimmed by 5 bases and J by 3 bases, leaving 22 bases between them. The DNA for the CDR3 is TGCAGTGCTCGGCCTCCTCGGGCAGGGGAAGACTATGGCTACACCCTC. Translation: CSARPPRAGEDYGYTL.

With respect to this clonotype: This may stem from a read error, because a much larger clone lies one nucleotide away. The CDR3 spells CCVERSGSGGSSYNEQFF. CDR3 nucleotide sequence: TGCTGCGTTGAAAGGTCGGGTAGCGGGGGGAGCTCCTACAATGAGCAGTTCTTC. This chain links TRBV29-1 with TRBJ2-1; 10 bases agree with TRBD2. This CDR3 contains 18 residues. Germline lookup yields CDR1 SQVTM and CDR2 ANQGSEA.

This clonotype was picked up a small number of times. This chain connects TRBV7-9 to TRBJ2-5; a possible D gene is TRBD1 (6 bases). Trimming cost V 4 bases and J 1 base, with 10 bases left between them. This CDR3 is built from 14 residues. CDR1 and CDR2 from the germline V gene are SEHNR and FQNEAQ (reference sequence). CDR3 sequence: CASSSSGAQETQYF. The CDR3 DNA sequence: TGTGCCAGCAGCTCGTCAGGGGCCCAAGAGACCCAGTACTTC.